This T cell receptor beta chain was retrieved from a study of shared clonotypes between healthy human individuals (dated by TCRdb to the early 2020s). The study in broad terms: Two women and a few men aged 18 to 49 years were included in the cohort. Per donor, three plates each were used for CD4 naive and CD4 memory, two for CD8 naive, and one for CD8 memory. Libraries were prepared and TCR repertoires were sequenced by different laboratories using diverse techniques, in order to increase sequencing depth and limit assay-specific biases. Between about 0.85 and 10 billion PBMCs per donor were obtained by leukapheresis. To estimate repertoire size and how much clonotypes are shared between individuals, the study performed deep sequencing of blood TCR repertoires from a handful of healthy adults. Results the study describes overall, beyond this receptor: Clonotypes shared by all four sorted-subset donors showed higher generation probabilities than non-shared clonotypes. Naive subsets generally had larger estimated clonotype richness than memory subsets did. Sampling was restricted to blood, and TCR repertoires in tissue are likely to differ from TCR repertoires in blood. Sharing across a few donors was observed for approximately 5% of naive CD4, 3% to 4% of naive CD8, about 2.5% of memory CD4, and about 0.38% of memory CD8 clonotypes. Because the study included only a small number of donors, the genetic and exposure-history diversity represented was limited. Pairwise subsampling indicated that sequencing depth was expected to affect the degree of clonotype sharing among donors. Even with the large sequencing depth, rarefaction of the sorted-subset datasets indicated that sequencing was incomplete.

Regarding this clone: Which antigen it targets is not known. No per-base quality is available; no much larger clone lies one base away. Other DNA sequences in this specimen translate into the identical CDR3.

Using the deep immunoSEQ assay, TCR CDR3 regions were amplified from genomic DNA by multiplex PCR. Extracted genomic DNA from each cell subset was distributed evenly across all wells of several immunoSEQ 96-well plates, and each plate was treated as a replicate. For sorted subsets, about 200 ng genomic DNA, equal to tens of thousands of T cell genomes, was loaded into each replicate PCR. Purified libraries were quantified with a Qubit 3.0 fluorometer, sized on a Bioanalyzer 2100, and re-quantified with the KAPA Library Quantification kit. A separate single-read 150-cycle Illumina NextSeq 550 flow cell was used to sequence each immunoSEQ 96-well plate. From the authors' description of their analysis: Because the immunoSEQ output included only junctional sequences and no quality scores, the filtering could not be the same as the filtering used for full-length reads. To assign V/J genes and CDR3, sequences were annotated against IMGT germline references using PyIR, a Python wrapper for IgBLAST v1.9. Any read was removed if the V/J assignment was weak (E-value above 1e-6), the CDR3 was missing, or the read contained stop codons, out-of-frame junctions, or ambiguous translated residues. V3J clonotypes were defined as sequences sharing the same inferred V gene, J gene, and CDR3 amino acid sequence. Percentage overlap between repertoires was computed as shared unique clonotypes divided by the size of the smaller repertoire. Three approaches were used to assess repertoire richness: RTK rarefaction, the Chao1 estimator, and Recon v2.1 estimates of unobserved clonotypes. Generation probabilities for all TCRbeta clonotypes obtained by the gDNA method from a few donors were computed using OLGA. Here the immuneACCESS table is served through TCRdb, limited to in-frame sequences with V and J called. Missing clones are a known gap in these copies; in checked studies unresolved V genes cover under half, and the rest lacks a known reason. The V and J calls and clone size are taken from that table; D and trimming were inferred from the DNA. The sample table shows around 610,000 clones, and approximately 96% are seen once. Approximately 0.1% of the sample goes to the ten largest clones.

CD8 naive samples consisted of CD45RO-negative cells that were positively selected for CCR7, yielding a CD45RA+CCR7+ population without TemRA cells. The donors were healthy, HIV-negative adults with no recently reported acute infections or vaccinations. Only Caucasian adults living in Nashville, Tennessee, USA were represented among the donors. After blood collection by leukapheresis, PBMCs were isolated using Ficoll-Histopaque density gradient centrifugation and then cryopreserved in the vapor phase of liquid nitrogen. Analytical flow cytometry was used to check the purity and quantity of each magnetically sorted T cell population. Genomic DNA was isolated from each sorted fraction and quantified by UV absorbance on a Nanodrop 2000c. V and J are truncated by 2 bases and 1 base respectively, leaving an intervening sequence of 8 bases. Spanning cysteine to phenylalanine, the CDR3 consists of 14 amino acids. Of all the DNA, just the CDR3 is kept, 42 bases in frame from base 1. The germline V gene (reference sequence) provides CDR1 MNHEY and CDR2 SMNVEV.

The clonotype originates from a woman between 25 and 40 years old in good health. Sequencing was done on a sample of naive CD8+ T cells sorted from blood. Explained via the paper, the cell subset or site label denotes: CD45RA+CCR7+. In this chain, TRBV27 is recombined with TRBJ1-1; a tentative D match to TRBD1 spans 5 bases. The CDR3 region has the sequence CASSLTGANTEAFF. The DNA reads TGTGCCAGCAGTTTAACAGGAGCGAACACTGAAGCTTTCTTT.